This T cell receptor (beta chain) stems from a study of cytotoxic CD8 clonotypes in ibrutinib-treated CLL. This CDR3 region has 11 residues. Germline lookup yields CDR1 MNHEY and CDR2 SVGAGI. V shed 7 bases and J shed 10 bases, with 14 bases lying between them. Repertoires were generated with immunoSEQ multiplex PCR, while TCRdb's copy carries only in-frame clones and drops some. The sample lists about 140,000 clones; under 95% were seen once. The V gene is TRBV6-5, the J gene TRBJ2-7; D call uncertain. The source material was PBMCs, sampled after 12 months of ibrutinib treatment. This sequence was found in a human donor with chronic lymphocytic leukemia. CDR3 DNA: TGTGCCAGCACTCTCTCCGGAGTACAGTACTTC. Residues: CASTLSGVQYF.